The clone carrying this T cell receptor beta chain qualifies as medium-sized. Antigen specificity is unknown. Every TCR cDNA molecule carried a tag that served as a unique molecular identifier. In TCRdb, the 5' RACE reads were re-called with MiXCR into one record per CDR3 protein. The sample shows about 21,000 distinct CDR3 sequences, over 2.5% of them seen only once. This sample was included in a study of spatial heterogeneity in lung cancer. Per the germline V gene, CDR1 is SEHNR and CDR2 is FQNEAQ (reference sequence). The V and J ends lost 6 bases and 2 bases respectively, with 22 bases between them. The CDR3 totals 17 residues. Findings of the study overall: Higher tumor mutation counts went along with higher counts of expanded intratumoral alpha and beta TCRs.

Stated time point: sample taken at primary tumor resection. The starting material was lung tumor tissue, obtained at surgery. The receptor's source is a male donor with early-stage non-small cell lung cancer. The V call is TRBV7-9, the J call TRBJ2-5; the D gene is possibly TRBD1 (6 bases). CDR3 sequence: CASSLLGQGWKQETQYF. CDR3 DNA sequence: TGTGCCAGCAGTCTCCTTGGGCAGGGGTGGAAGCAAGAGACCCAGTACTTC.